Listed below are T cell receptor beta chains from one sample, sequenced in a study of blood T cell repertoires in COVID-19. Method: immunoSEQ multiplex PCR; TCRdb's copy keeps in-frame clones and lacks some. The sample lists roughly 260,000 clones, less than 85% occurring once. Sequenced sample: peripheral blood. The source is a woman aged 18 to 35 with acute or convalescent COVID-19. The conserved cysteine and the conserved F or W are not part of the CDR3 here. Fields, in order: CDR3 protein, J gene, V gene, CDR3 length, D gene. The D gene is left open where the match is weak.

ASRTQQGVHTEAF | TRBJ1-1 | TRBV27 | 13 | TRBD1
ASNLGGESPYNEQF | TRBJ2-1 | TRBV14 | 14 | -
ASSPGTSGAWDTQY | TRBJ2-3 | TRBV7-3 | 14 | TRBD2
AWSLGGAYEQY | TRBJ2-7 | TRBV30 | 11 | -
ASSYSNSGRFNEQF | TRBJ2-1 | TRBV6-5 | 14 | TRBD2
ASSHYPATGEDSPLH | TRBJ1-6 | TRBV3-1/TRBV3-2 | 15 | TRBD1
ASSLKGPGTSGTYEQY | TRBJ2-7 | TRBV27 | 16 | TRBD2
ASSPGQGATGANVLT | TRBJ2-6 | TRBV18 | 15 | TRBD1
ASSLPPPGVHYNEQF | TRBJ2-1 | TRBV7-9 | 15 | -
ASSTSGGITYEQY | TRBJ2-7 | TRBV19 | 13 | TRBD2
ASSRSMGQGNEKLF | TRBJ1-4 | TRBV3-1/TRBV3-2 | 14 | TRBD1
ASSQSRNYEQY | TRBJ2-7 | TRBV4-3 | 11 | -
ASSPGQGNDNSPLH | TRBJ1-6 | TRBV18 | 14 | -